These 23 T cell receptor beta chains share one sample of origin, sequenced in a study of shared clonotypes between healthy human individuals (dated by TCRdb to the early 2020s). Receptor libraries were prepared by the immunoSEQ multiplex PCR assay. Sourced from immuneACCESS, this table was stored by TCRdb with only in-frame sequences that have V and J called. A share of the clones is absent; for the studies checked, an unresolved V gene accounts for under half, and the remainder has no known explanation. The sample table contains 300,000 to 400,000 clones; only one count was recorded for about nine tenths of them. The top ten hold about 17% of the sample. Material: memory CD8+ T cells sorted from blood. The cell subset or site label, read with the paper, signifies: CD45RO+ cells pooled with CCR7-negative TemRA cells. The receptors originated from a young man in good health.

The chain has TRBV9 and TRBJ1-6; D is ambiguous. This CDR3 has 13 residues. V shed 0 bases and J shed 10 bases, with 8 bases lying between them. The germline CDR1 and CDR2 sequences are SGDLS and YYNGEE. The CDR3 DNA follows: TGTGCCAGCAGCGTAGGCCAGAGGTCACCCCTCCACTTT. Protein product: CASSVGQRSPLHF.

The sample holds one count of this clone. The rearrangement links TRBV5-4 to TRBJ2-1, with a tentative D call TRBD2 (5 bases). The CDR3 is made up of 17 amino acids. V was cut by 0 bases and J by 0 bases, with 13 bases left in between. Germline V lookup: CDR1 SGHNT, CDR2 YYREEE (reference sequence). The DNA of the CDR3 is TGTGCCAGCAGCTTGGCATGGGAGTATGGCTCCTACAATGAGCAGTTCTTC. This codes for CASSLAWEYGSYNEQFF.

The chain employs TRBV4-1 and TRBJ2-7; D might be TRBD2 (6 bases). CDR1 is MGHRA and CDR2 is YSYEKL in the germline V gene. V shed 0 bases and J shed 4 bases, with 10 bases lying between them. This CDR3 comprises 14 residues. CDR3: CASSQDGLAYEQYF. In nucleotides, the CDR3 is TGCGCCAGCAGCCAAGATGGCCTAGCGTACGAGCAGTACTTC.

The rearrangement links TRBV28 to TRBJ1-5; TRBD1 aligns across 8 bases. CDR1 and CDR2 from the germline V gene are MDHEN and SYDVKM. CDR3 size: 15 residues. The V segment lost 6 bases and the J segment 3 bases; nucleotides outside the gene matches: 7. CDR3 in DNA: TGTGCCAGCAGGACCGGGACAGGATACAATCAGCCCCAGCATTTT. Translating gives CASRTGTGYNQPQHF.

This rearrangement joins TRBV27 to TRBJ2-7; D call uncertain. The germline V and J ends were trimmed by 5 bases and 5 bases, with 16 bases remaining between them. This CDR3 is 14 amino acids long. Per the germline V gene, CDR1 is MNHEY and CDR2 is SMNVEV (reference sequence). CDR3 DNA: TGTGCCAGCAGTCCCTCCACGATAGGGAACGAGCAGTACTTC. Protein: CASSPSTIGNEQYF.

The rearrangement links TRBV7-9 to TRBJ2-1; D is unresolved. The V gene lost 2 bases and the J gene lost 12 bases, with 20 bases spanning the gap. Germline assignment: CDR1 SEHNR and CDR2 FQNEAQ (reference sequence). The CDR3 is made up of 15 amino acids. In DNA form, the CDR3 reads TGTGCCAGCAGCTTATTTGAGGCAGATATGTGGTGGCAGTTCTTC. This encodes CASSLFEADMWWQFF.

The V gene is TRBV7-9, the J gene TRBJ1-4, with D uncertain. The CDR3 loop spans 13 amino acids. Germline lookup yields CDR1 SEHNR and CDR2 FQNEAQ (reference sequence). Trimming stripped 2 bases from V and 5 bases from J, with 6 bases between. In DNA form, the CDR3 reads TGTGCCAGCAGCTTAAGCGGGAATGAAAAACTGTTTTTT. This encodes CASSLSGNEKLFF.

V gene TRBV5-6 combines with J gene TRBJ2-7; 9 bases are shared with TRBD2. CDR3 length: 14 amino acids. The germline gives CDR1 SGHDT, CDR2 YYEEEE. With 0 bases clipped from V and 6 bases from J, the junction kept 4 bases outside the gene matches. CDR3 DNA sequence: TGTGCCAGCAGCTTGGGTAGCGGGAGTCTCGAGCAGTACTTC. It translates to CASSLGSGSLEQYF.

Only a few counts were recorded for this clone. The chain combines TRBV4-3 with TRBJ2-7, with a possible D match to TRBD1 (6 bases). CDR3 length equals 17 residues. CDR1 and CDR2 from the germline V gene are LGHNA and YSLEER. Between the trimmed V and J ends, which lost 0 bases and 2 bases, there was a span of 17 bases. CDR3 sequence: CASSQERRGGSAYEQYF. Written as DNA, the CDR3 is TGCGCCAGCAGCCAAGAGAGAAGAGGGGGATCGGCCTACGAGCAGTACTTC.

The chain has TRBV27 and TRBJ1-5; possible D gene TRBD1, 6 bases. The CDR3 runs 15 residues. V gave up 2 bases and J gave up 7 bases, with 15 bases separating them. The V gene's germline CDR1 is MNHEY and CDR2 SMNVEV (reference sequence). CDR3 in amino acids: CASSLMGRGRQPQHF. In DNA, the CDR3 is TGTGCCAGCAGTTTAATGGGCAGGGGTCGACAGCCCCAGCATTTT.

The chain uses TRBV9 and TRBJ1-1; no definite D call. CDR3 length equals 14 residues. Germline assignment: CDR1 SGDLS and CDR2 YYNGEE. The V end was cut by 3 bases, the J end by 4 bases, with 13 bases between. CDR3 nucleotide sequence: TGTGCCAGCAGCGACCGGGAGAGGAGCACTGAAGCTTTCTTT. This encodes CASSDRERSTEAFF.

This chain connects TRBV14 to TRBJ2-1, with D uncertain. Germline V gene data show CDR1 as SGHDN and CDR2 as FVKESK. The CDR3 runs to 12 residues. With 1 base removed from V and 6 bases from J, the gap between germline ends came to 4 bases. CDR3 amino acids: CASSQGVNEQFF. The CDR3 coding sequence is TGTGCCAGCAGCCAAGGGGTCAATGAGCAGTTCTTC.

The genes are TRBV19 and TRBJ1-1; weak D call: TRBD1 (6 bases). Germline V CDR1 and CDR2: LNHDA, SQIVND (reference sequence). CDR3 size: 15 residues. The V end was cut by 6 bases, the J end by 8 bases, with 22 bases between. The CDR3 loop is CASSPGHVQRLEAFF. CDR3 sequence (DNA): TGTGCCAGTAGCCCGGGACACGTACAGCGCCTGGAAGCTTTCTTT.

The rearrangement links TRBV29-1 to TRBJ2-7; maybe TRBD1 (5 bases). V was pared by 4 bases and J by 5 bases, with 12 bases between. CDR3 size: 12 residues. Germline values: CDR1 SQVTM, CDR2 ANQGSEA. The CDR3 spells CSVAVGADEQYF. For the CDR3, the DNA is TGCAGCGTTGCGGTAGGGGCGGACGAGCAGTACTTC.

The chain recombines TRBV20-1 with TRBJ2-7; the D gene is possibly TRBD2 (6 bases). The CDR3 totals 11 residues. Germline CDR1 and CDR2: DFQATT and SNEGSKA (reference sequence). Trimming removed 7 bases at V and 7 bases at J, with 14 bases between. CDR3 residues: CSVTGTREQYF. For the CDR3, the DNA is TGCAGTGTTACCGGGACTCGGGAGCAGTACTTC.

The chain carries TRBV29-1 and TRBJ2-5; 8 nucleotides line up with TRBD1. Germline V CDR1 and CDR2: SQVTM, ANQGSEA. V shed 7 bases, J shed 1 base, and the junction held 5 bases outside the gene matches. The CDR3 is 13 amino acids. For the CDR3, the DNA is TGCAGCGCGGGACAGGCGATCCAAGAGACCCAGTACTTC. Protein sequence: CSAGQAIQETQYF. Full variable domain (outside the CDR3, taken from reference TRBV29-1 and TRBJ2-5): SAVISQKPSRDICQRGTSLTIQCQVDSQVTMMFWYRQQPGQSLTLIATANQGSEATYESGFVIDKFPISRPNLTFSTLTVSNMSPEDSSIYLCSAGQAIQETQYFGPGTRLLVL.

This chain uses TRBV4-3 with TRBJ2-3, with D unclear. This CDR3 contains 19 residues. Trimming took off 2 bases at V and 2 bases at J, with 23 bases between the two ends. Germline loops: CDR1 LGHNA, CDR2 YSLEER. The CDR3 here is CASSQLFLDRPDDTDTQYF. The CDR3 DNA follows: TGCGCCAGCAGCCAACTGTTCTTAGACCGTCCCGACGACACAGATACGCAGTATTTT.

The V call is TRBV28, the J call TRBJ2-7; the D gene is possibly TRBD2 (6 bases). CDR1 and CDR2 (germline): MDHEN, SYDVKM. There are 16 residues in the CDR3. The V end was cut by 5 bases, the J end by 3 bases, with 20 bases between. The CDR3 DNA follows: TGTGCCAGCAGTCCACGGGGAGGAGGGTGGGTCTACGAGCAGTACTTC. Translated, it gives CASSPRGGGWVYEQYF.

This clone was counted a single time. J is TRBJ2-5 and V is TRBV27, with a possible D match to TRBD1 (5 bases). V gave up 6 bases and J gave up 1 base, with 12 bases separating them. The CDR3 consists of 14 residues. Germline V CDR1 and CDR2: MNHEY, SMNVEV (reference sequence). The CDR3 region is CASRLDSLQETQYF. For the CDR3, the DNA is TGTGCCAGCAGATTAGACAGTCTCCAAGAGACCCAGTACTTC.

The V gene is TRBV19, the J gene TRBJ2-5; no definite D call. Germline lookup yields CDR1 LNHDA and CDR2 SQIVND (reference sequence). This CDR3 is built from 12 residues. V shed 1 base and J shed 5 bases, with 5 bases lying between them. CDR3 loop: CASSIGGETQYF. The CDR3 DNA is TGTGCCAGTAGTATAGGTGGGGAGACCCAGTACTTC. Looking up the rest from reference TRBV19 and TRBJ2-5 gives the full variable domain: DGGITQSPKYLFRKEGQNVTLSCEQNLNHDAMYWYRQDPGQGLRLIYYSQIVNDFQKGDIAEGYSVSREKKESFPLTVTSAQKNPTAFYLCASSIGGETQYFGPGTRLLVL.

This clone was seen only once. V is TRBV4-1 and J is TRBJ2-7; no definite D call. The CDR3 covers 13 residues. Germline-derived CDR1 and CDR2 are MGHRA and YSYEKL. With 2 bases removed from V and 6 bases from J, the gap between germline ends came to 11 bases. CDR3 nucleotide sequence: TGCGCCAGCAGCCAATTCGTAGCAGTCGAGCAGTACTTC. Amino acids: CASSQFVAVEQYF.

This clone was detected once. This chain connects TRBV9 to TRBJ2-6, with D maybe TRBD1 (6 bases). Per germline, CDR1 SGDLS and CDR2 YYNGEE. V shed 2 bases and J shed 0 bases, with 12 bases lying between them. CDR3 length: 17 amino acids. The CDR3 here is CASSVRGTSSGANVLTF. The CDR3 DNA sequence: TGTGCCAGCAGCGTCAGGGGCACTAGCTCTGGGGCCAACGTCCTGACTTTC.

V usage is TRBV27 and J usage is TRBJ1-6; 9 bases align to TRBD1. The CDR3 contains 14 residues. Germline lookup yields CDR1 MNHEY and CDR2 SMNVEV (reference sequence). After removal of 6 bases from V and 9 bases from J, the junction contained 6 bases not matched to a gene. The CDR3 DNA sequence: TGTGCCAGCAGGACAGGGGGATTGGGTTCACCCCTCCACTTT. This translates into CASRTGGLGSPLHF.